The TCR beta chain under discussion was sequenced for a study of T cell changes during pregnancy in multiple sclerosis. This CDR3 has 14 amino acids. V shed 2 bases and J shed 6 bases, with 14 bases lying between them. The germline V gene encodes CDR1 SGHDT and CDR2 YYEEEE. Sequenced by immunoSEQ multiplex PCR; TCRdb stores in-frame clones only, minus some. The table records 73,000 or so clones, about 89% of them present only once. Sequenced here: peripheral blood, sampled in the second trimester of pregnancy. V gene TRBV5-6 combines with J gene TRBJ1-1, with a weak D call TRBD1 (6 bases). The receptor was isolated from a female donor with multiple sclerosis, enrolled in a pregnancy study. DNA for the CDR3: TGTGCCAGCAGCTTACTGACAGGTCCGGCTGAAGCTTTCTTT. This codes for CASSLLTGPAEAFF.